Included here is one TCR beta chain sequence, with context. It has no known antigen specificity. Per-nucleotide qualities are absent, and no much larger clonotype sits a single base away. Trimming removed 4 bases from V and 2 bases from J, leaving 14 bases between the germline ends. The germline V gene encodes CDR1 SGHTS and CDR2 YDEGEE. The CDR3 sequence holds 15 residues, the cysteine and phenylalanine included. CDR3 DNA only is kept here, 45 bases in frame from base 1. The data originate from a study of T cells in localized non-small cell lung cancer (dated by TCRdb to the early 2020s). Turning to the overall study: Comparing tumors with uninvolved tumor-adjacent lungs, the study looked at the T cell repertoires of 236 patients with early-stage NSCLC. All 240 or so NSCLC patients in the cohort were treatment-naive and had localized lung tumors that were resected. A mean age of around 66 years was recorded for the NSCLC patients, of whom 129 were male and about a hundred were female.

General conclusions and limits of the study: Because the study design was exploratory, TCR variables were selected using unadjusted p-values without false-discovery rate correction. Because multi-region tumor sequencing was not done, intratumor heterogeneity could not be ruled out. Uninvolved tumor-adjacent lung showed the highest T cell clonality, higher than tumor, which suggests more focused antigenic responses in the uninvolved tumor-adjacent lung. Longer overall survival was associated with higher T cell density in blood, whereas shorter survival was associated with higher clonality in adjacent lung. A median of roughly 56 of the top 100 tumor clones were detected in paired uninvolved adjacent lung, and 25 to 35 of these tumor clones were also found among the top 100 clones of the paired uninvolved adjacent lung.

The immunoSEQ Assay was used to sequence TCR beta CDR3 regions from DNA. The authors' analysis ran thus. T cell density was computed as TCR beta template counts normalized to usable DNA estimated by amplifying housekeeping genes. Richness was estimated with the preseqR package, extrapolating to 400,000 templates for PBMC samples and 120,000 templates for tissue samples. Clonality was calculated as one minus Pielou's evenness. Tissue-enriched TCRs were identified through differential abundance testing performed on productive amino-acid clonotypes, with a minimum total count of 5 and an alpha of 0.1. The Jaccard Index and the Morisita Overlap Index were used to quantify repertoire overlap between compartments. GLIPH grouped TCR beta CDR3s together with public tetramer-defined viral CDR3s, and a viral motif had to include at least three viral sequences and show V-gene enrichment. TCRdb took over this immuneACCESS table, retaining in-frame rearrangements with V and J assigned. Such tables are incomplete; in checked studies, under half of the missing clones stem from an unresolved V gene, and the remainder is unexplained. From that table come the V and J calls and clone size; the DNA was used to work out D and trimming. In all, the sample holds 70,000 to 95,000 clones, and just over 90% of those were seen once. The top ten clones comprise roughly 4.3% of the sample.

At diagnosis, tumor, uninvolved tumor-adjacent lung and peripheral blood were collected and then preserved as a mix of FFPE and fresh-frozen material. For TCR repertoire profiling, the blood samples were analyzed as peripheral blood mononuclear cells. The source was PBMCs, collected before any cancer treatment. The receptor comes from a woman aged 40-75 years with stage II squamous cell lung carcinoma. Recombination joined TRBV5-8 with TRBJ2-3; a tentative D call is TRBD1 (6 bases match). The bases are TGTGCCAGCAGCCCAGGGGACCTCCCCACAGATACGCAGTATTTT. Its protein product is CASSPGDLPTDTQYF.